This TCR beta chain was captured in a study of glioma-infiltrating T cells. This clonotype was detected ten times or more. This CDR3 region has 14 residues. Per the germline V gene, CDR1 is SGHTA and CDR2 is FQGNSA. V lost 1 base and J lost 2, with 6 bases in between. Amplification of TCR alpha and beta CDR3 regions from RNA used iRepertoire nested multiplex PCR. TCRdb recomputed calls from the multiplex PCR reads with MiXCR, one row per CDR3 protein. The data hold 150,000 to 200,000 distinct CDR3 sequences, with 30% to 40% observed a single time. The chain is built from TRBV7-2 and TRBJ1-5; D uncertain. This receptor was identified in a human donor with low-grade glioma or glioblastoma, undergoing nonglioma brain surgery, or in good health (not recorded which). The sequencing input was glioma tissue, nonneoplastic brain tissue, or PBMCs (not recorded which). Written as DNA, the CDR3 is TGTGCCAGCAGCTTAGTGCAGGGCAATCAGCCCCAGCATTTT. Protein product: CASSLVQGNQPQHF.